This TCR beta chain was captured by sequencing in a study of cytomegalovirus exposure and HLA in healthy donors. Study in general: Drawn from HLA-typed donors, about 85 million unique TCRs were held in an early data release. Points from the study as a whole: TCR beta sequences reportedly predicted the HLA-A and HLA-B alleles of most subjects accurately.

CDR3 length equals 17 residues. CDR1 is MNHEY, CDR2 SMNVEV, per germline (reference sequence). The V end lost 5 bases, the J end lost 12 bases, and 29 bases lay between the germline ends. PCR involved 60 Vbeta and 13 Jbeta primers. Clones were read by immunoSEQ multiplex PCR, and TCRdb kept only the in-frame ones, dropping some. Here the sample spans 100,000 to 150,000 clones, 75% to 85% being singletons. In the case of this clone: No antigen is known for it.

The chain combines TRBV27 with TRBJ2-1; TRBD1 is a possible D gene (6 bases). The source of this sequence is a man younger than 45 in good health and CMV-seropositive. Sequences were obtained from PBMCs. The CDR3 DNA follows: TGTGCCAGCAGTCCAACCCTCTCGGGACATACAAGGGTCGGGCAGTTCTTC. Translation gives CASSPTLSGHTRVGQFF.